The 20 T cell receptor beta chains given below trace back to one sample, sequenced in a study of shared clonotypes between healthy human individuals. TCRdb's copy holds only in-frame clones and misses some; the assay was immunoSEQ multiplex PCR. The sample records approximately 1,500,000 clones, roughly 98% being singletons. The sequenced sample consisted of naive CD4+ T cells sorted from blood. The subset here: CD45RA+ positively selected. These receptors all come from a man aged 30-40 years in good health.

This chain joins TRBV10-1 and TRBJ2-7; TRBD2 matches at 12 bases. Trimming took 6 bases from V and 5 from J; bases not matched to a gene: 5. In germline, CDR1 is WNHNN, CDR2 SYGVQD (reference sequence). CDR3 length equals 14 residues. CDR3 DNA: TGCGCCAGCAGCACTAGCGGGAGGATCCACGAGCAGTACTTC. It yields the protein CASSTSGRIHEQYF.

This chain joins TRBV28 and TRBJ2-2; a possible D gene is TRBD1 (6 bases). Germline CDR1 MDHEN, CDR2 SYDVKM. The CDR3 runs 16 residues. Trimming left V 2 bases short and J 7 bases short, with 17 bases between. CDR3 sequence reads: CASSLKWSGAVGELFF. CDR3 bases: TGTGCCAGCAGTTTAAAGTGGTCAGGGGCGGTCGGGGAGCTGTTTTTT.

The gene calls are TRBV19 and TRBJ1-4, with D uncertain. The CDR3 has 15 residues. Germline loops: CDR1 LNHDA, CDR2 SQIVND (reference sequence). V shed 4 bases and J shed 7 bases, with 16 bases lying between them. The CDR3 sequence: CASSRIRAFGEKLFF. The DNA of the CDR3 is TGTGCCAGTAGTAGAATTAGGGCATTCGGTGAAAAACTGTTTTTT.

The V and J genes are TRBV21-1 and TRBJ1-2. TRBV21-1 is recorded as a pseudogene. This CDR3 contains 17 residues. CDR3 nucleotide sequence: TGTGCCAGCAGGGCCGGGGTTCTAGCCCCAGAAAAGTATGGCTACACCTTC. Translation: CASRAGVLAPEKYGYTF.

On this clone itself: This same CDR3 is encoded by further DNA sequences in the sample. The chain links TRBV7-6 to TRBJ2-7, with D possibly matching TRBD2 (5 bases). The CDR3 is 12 residues long. The V gene lost 6 bases and the J gene lost 3 bases, with 9 bases spanning the gap. Per the germline V gene, CDR1 is SGHVS and CDR2 is FNYEAQ. CDR3 in amino acids: CASSLGDYEQYF. In DNA, the CDR3 is TGTGCCAGCAGTCTGGGAGACTACGAGCAGTACTTC.

J is TRBJ2-1 and V is TRBV29-1, with 10 bases aligning to TRBD2. The CDR3 covers 16 residues. Losses at the gene ends were 4 bases for V and 1 base for J; bases not matched to a gene: 7. The V gene's germline CDR1 is SQVTM and CDR2 ANQGSEA. The CDR3 DNA is TGCAGCGTTGGGTCCGTACTAGCGGGATCCTACAATGAGCAGTTCTTC. It codes for CSVGSVLAGSYNEQFF.

The rearrangement uses TRBV5-1 and TRBJ2-2, with D tentatively TRBD2 (7 bases). This CDR3 comprises 19 residues. Germline CDR1 SGHRS, CDR2 YFSETQ. V lost 1 base to trimming and J lost 5 bases, with 24 bases between them. The CDR3 nucleotides are TGCGCCAGCAGCTTGTCTTCGGGGGGCGCAGCCCTGAGGACCGGGGAGCTGTTTTTT. Its translation is CASSLSSGGAALRTGELFF.

The rearrangement links TRBV19 to TRBJ2-2; D call uncertain. Per germline, CDR1 LNHDA and CDR2 SQIVND (reference sequence). This CDR3 comprises 14 residues. V lost 6 bases, J lost 3 bases, and 11 bases lay in between. The CDR3 reads CASRLETDTGELFF. The CDR3 nucleotides are TGTGCCAGTAGGCTGGAGACGGACACCGGGGAGCTGTTTTTT.

The chain links TRBV5-4 to TRBJ2-3; TRBD2 might be the D (6 bases). Germline values: CDR1 SGHNT, CDR2 YYREEE (reference sequence). V lost 0 bases and J 1 base, leaving 9 bases between the germline ends. The CDR3 covers 15 residues. The CDR3 nucleotides are TGTGCCAGCAGCTTGGGCGGGGCGGGCACAGATACGCAGTATTTT. This codes for CASSLGGAGTDTQYF.

This sequence joins TRBV6-5 and TRBJ2-3; D is uncertain. V lost 4 bases to trimming and J lost 0 bases, with 8 bases between them. The CDR3 runs 14 residues. The germline V gene has CDR1 MNHEY and CDR2 SVGAGI. The CDR3, as DNA: TGTGCCAGCAGTTGGTGGGATAGCACAGATACGCAGTATTTT. This translates into CASSWWDSTDTQYF.

A note on this clone: At one end the junction does not follow the germline gene, possibly because of a read error. The chain combines TRBV7-3 with TRBJ2-2; 7 nucleotides line up with TRBD2. This CDR3 spans 15 amino acids. CDR1 and CDR2 (germline): SGHTA, FQGTGA. CDR3: CAGSLRLASSGELFF. CDR3 in DNA: TGTGCCGGCAGCTTACGACTAGCTTCTTCCGGGGAGCTGTTTTTT.

The V gene is TRBV19, the J gene TRBJ1-2; unclear D gene. This CDR3 spans 13 amino acids. CDR1 is LNHDA, CDR2 SQIVND, per germline (reference sequence). Between the trimmed V and J ends, which lost 8 bases and 0 bases, there was a span of 10 bases. CDR3 loop: CASFTGTNYGYTF. The CDR3 DNA is TGTGCCAGTTTCACCGGAACTAACTATGGCTACACCTTC.

The rearrangement links TRBV9 to TRBJ2-7; no clear D. The CDR3 extends over 15 amino acids. Germline V gives CDR1 SGDLS, CDR2 YYNGEE. With 3 bases removed from V and 0 bases from J, the gap between germline ends came to 13 bases. The CDR3 protein is CASSAHLDISYEQYF. The CDR3 DNA reads as TGTGCCAGCAGCGCCCACTTGGATATCTCCTACGAGCAGTACTTC.

The rearrangement links TRBV18 to TRBJ2-1; 15 nucleotides align to TRBD2. The CDR3 is 16 amino acids. Trimming cost V 2 bases and J 8 bases; bases outside gene matches: 4. CDR1 is KGHSH, CDR2 LQKENI, per germline. CDR3 amino acids: CASSPGLAGGPYEQFF. The CDR3 DNA reads as TGTGCCAGCTCACCAGGACTAGCGGGAGGGCCATATGAGCAGTTCTTC.

This clone was counted between two and nine times. Within the sample, other DNA sequences also encode this same CDR3. The rearrangement uses TRBV5-1 and TRBJ2-3; D is unresolved. CDR3 length equals 13 residues. CDR1 is SGHRS, CDR2 YFSETQ, per germline. The V end was cut by 0 bases, the J end by 3 bases, with 5 bases between. The CDR3 region is CASSLAVTDTQYF. CDR3 DNA sequence: TGCGCCAGCAGCTTGGCAGTTACAGATACGCAGTATTTT.

The chain links TRBV14 to TRBJ2-1; 7 nucleotides line up with TRBD2. J lost 5 bases, V lost 5 bases, and 12 bases had no gene match. The CDR3 runs to 16 residues. Germline V lookup: CDR1 SGHDN, CDR2 FVKESK. The CDR3 nucleotides read TGTGCCAGCAGCTCTTCGGGACCCCGGGAGGACAATGAGCAGTTCTTC. This translates into CASSSSGPREDNEQFF.

The chain combines TRBV6-1 with TRBJ2-1; 9 nucleotides agree with TRBD2. The CDR3 is 13 residues long. The germline V gene encodes CDR1 MNHNS and CDR2 SASEGT. The ends lost 8 bases at V and 6 bases at J; junction bases unmatched: 5. CDR3 in DNA: TGTGCCAGCCGGGCGGGAGGGCCCAATGAGCAGTTCTTC. The encoded protein is CASRAGGPNEQFF.

The chain employs TRBV23-1 and TRBJ2-2, with 7 bases fitting TRBD2. TRBV23-1 is an ORF, with its function uncertain. The CDR3 sequence is 15 residues long. Germline trimming cut 7 bases from V and 7 bases from J; bases unmatched to any gene: 12. CDR3 sequence (DNA): TGCGCCAGCACCCCCCCGGGGGGTAAGGACGGGGAGCTGTTTTTT. It is translated as CASTPPGGKDGELFF.

The chain is built from TRBV19 and TRBJ2-7, with 10 bases matching TRBD2. The CDR3 length is 14 residues. V lost 5 bases, J lost 6 bases, and 7 bases stayed unmatched. The germline gives CDR1 LNHDA, CDR2 SQIVND (reference sequence). In nucleotides, the CDR3 is TGTGCCAGTAGTGAGATAGCGGGAGGAGGCGAGCAGTACTTC. This encodes CASSEIAGGGEQYF.

This clone was recorded once. This sequence joins TRBV19 and TRBJ1-5; 11 positions agree with TRBD1. V lost 5 bases, J lost 6 bases, and 12 bases stayed unmatched. Germline CDR1 reads LNHDA; CDR2 reads SQIVND (reference sequence). There are 17 residues in the CDR3. CDR3 DNA sequence: TGTGCCAGTAGTTCAAGCGGGGCTGGGACAGGGGGTCAGCCCCAGCATTTT. It specifies CASSSSGAGTGGQPQHF.